One sample yielded the 32 T cell receptor beta chains listed below, sequenced in a study of cytomegalovirus exposure and HLA in healthy donors. PCR employed 60 Vbeta and 13 Jbeta primers. The data were produced by immunoSEQ multiplex PCR, yet TCRdb's version contains in-frame clones alone and is incomplete. Altogether about 150,000 clones are present, less than 90% being singletons, with the ten largest covering 1.5%. The source material was PBMCs. These receptors were obtained from a man aged 35 to 55 in good health and CMV-seronegative.

The genes are TRBV6-1 and TRBJ2-5; 7 bases are a match to TRBD1. V lost 6 bases, J lost 4 bases, and 5 bases stayed unmatched. The germline CDR1 and CDR2 sequences are MNHNS and SASEGT. The CDR3 totals 13 residues. In DNA form, the CDR3 reads TGTGCCAGCAGGGAACAGGGGATAGAGACCCAGTACTTC. The encoded protein is CASREQGIETQYF.

There are a few counts of this clone. CDR3 residues: CASSDLVDQSGEQYF. The CDR3 DNA sequence: TGTGCCAGCAGTGATCTGGTGGACCAGAGCGGCGAGCAGTACTTC. This chain links TRBV2 with TRBJ2-7; perhaps TRBD2 as D (5 bases). Germline loops: CDR1 SNHLY, CDR2 FYNNEI. The CDR3 is 15 amino acids. Between the trimmed V and J ends, which lost 3 bases and 6 bases, there was a span of 18 bases.

This chain links TRBV28 with TRBJ2-7; TRBD1 matches at 10 bases. The J segment lost 6 bases and the V segment lost 9 bases, leaving 8 bases of the junction unmatched. The CDR3 spans 13 residues. Germline loops: CDR1 MDHEN, CDR2 SYDVKM. The CDR3 reads CASYRDRGGEQYF. CDR3 DNA sequence: TGTGCCAGTTACCGGGACAGGGGAGGCGAGCAGTACTTC.

V is TRBV28 and J is TRBJ2-2; D perhaps matches TRBD1 (5 bases). The CDR3 runs to 14 residues. Germline lookup yields CDR1 MDHEN and CDR2 SYDVKM. Deletions cut 6 bases from V and 2 bases from J, with 10 bases between. The CDR3 bases are TGTGCCAGCAGCCGCGACAGTAACACCGGGGAGCTGTTTTTT. Translated: CASSRDSNTGELFF.

The V gene is TRBV9, the J gene TRBJ2-2; no clear D. The CDR3 loop spans 15 amino acids. The germline V and J ends were trimmed by 0 bases and 3 bases, with 9 bases remaining between them. Germline lookup yields CDR1 SGDLS and CDR2 YYNGEE. DNA of the CDR3: TGTGCCAGCAGCGTAGGTGGCGGTTACACCGGGGAGCTGTTTTTT. Its translation: CASSVGGGYTGELFF.

V usage is TRBV15 and J usage is TRBJ1-2; D is perhaps TRBD1 (5 bases). V was cut by 0 bases and J by 4 bases, with 6 bases left in between. Germline CDR1 reads LNHNV; CDR2 reads YYDKDF (reference sequence). The CDR3 contains 13 residues. CDR3 nucleotide sequence: TGTGCCACCAGCAGAGACAGGGTCTATGGCTACACCTTC. Its protein product is CATSRDRVYGYTF. Full variable domain (missing parts from reference TRBV15 and TRBJ1-2): DAMVIQNPRYQVTQFGKPVTLSCSQTLNHNVMYWYQQKSSQAPKLLFHYYDKDFNNEADTPDNFQSRRPNTSFCFLDIRSPGLGDTAMYLCATSRDRVYGYTFGSGTRLTVV.

This clone was observed a few times. The chain has TRBV4-1 and TRBJ1-4, with a tentative D call TRBD1 (6 bases). V was cut by 8 bases and J by 7 bases, with 14 bases left in between. There are 13 residues in the CDR3. The germline CDR1 and CDR2 sequences are MGHRA and YSYEKL. The CDR3 region has the DNA TGCGCCAGCCAAGTACAGGGTAGTGAAAAACTGTTTTTT. It is translated as CASQVQGSEKLFF.

V is TRBV4-3 and J is TRBJ1-2; TRBD1 is a possible D gene (5 bases). The CDR3 has 14 residues. CDR1 and CDR2 from the germline V gene are LGHNA and YSLEER. Trimming stripped 0 bases from V and 8 bases from J, with 13 bases between. CDR3 loop: CASSQDGGLGGYTF. The CDR3 nucleotides read TGCGCCAGCAGCCAAGACGGGGGACTCGGGGGCTACACCTTC.

J is TRBJ1-1 and V is TRBV28; D is perhaps TRBD1 (5 bases). CDR1 is MDHEN, CDR2 SYDVKM, per germline. The length of the CDR3 is 15 residues. The V and J ends lost 5 bases and 0 bases respectively, with 13 bases between them. The CDR3 nucleotides read TGTGCCAGCAGTCCCGGGGGAGCCATGAACACTGAAGCTTTCTTT. Its translation: CASSPGGAMNTEAFF.

The chain has TRBV21-1 and TRBJ2-3; the DNA was not compared with TRBD2, the D call given in the table. TRBV21-1 is assigned pseudogene status. The CDR3 has 16 residues. DNA of the CDR3: TGTGCCAGCAGCAAAGGAGGTGCTAGCGGGGCAGATACGCAGTATTTT. Protein: CASSKGGASGADTQYF.

The gene calls are TRBV6-5 and TRBJ1-6; 9 bases match TRBD1. This CDR3 spans 14 amino acids. Germline CDR1 reads MNHEY; CDR2 reads SVGAGI. The J segment lost 10 bases and the V segment lost 4 bases, leaving 5 bases of the junction unmatched. CDR3 loop: CASSSGQGRSPLHF. The CDR3 DNA is TGTGCCAGCAGTTCGGGACAGGGAAGATCACCCCTCCACTTT.

A single count supports this clone. The chain employs TRBV27 and TRBJ2-7; 7 bases map to TRBD2. Per the germline V gene, CDR1 is MNHEY and CDR2 is SMNVEV (reference sequence). This CDR3 comprises 12 residues. Trimming at V came to 8 bases and at J to 3 bases, leaving 4 bases not matched to a gene. The CDR3: CASGSGIYEQYF. DNA of the CDR3: TGTGCCAGCGGGAGCGGGATCTACGAGCAGTACTTC.

V is TRBV11-3 and J is TRBJ2-1; TRBD1 aligns across 10 bases. After removal of 5 bases from V and 8 bases from J, the junction contained 9 bases not matched to a gene. The CDR3 spans 15 residues. Germline V gene sequence: CDR1 SGHNT, CDR2 YENEEA. Here the CDR3 reads CASSIRQGALHEQFF. CDR3 DNA: TGTGCCAGCAGCATCCGACAGGGGGCCTTACATGAGCAGTTCTTC.

This clone was observed a single time. CDR3 DNA sequence: TGTGCCAGTAGTATGTTTAAGGGGGGGCCAGATACGCAGTATTTT. This translates into CASSMFKGGPDTQYF. This chain connects TRBV19 to TRBJ2-3, with D possibly matching TRBD2 (7 bases). CDR1 is LNHDA, CDR2 SQIVND, per germline (reference sequence). The CDR3 extends over 15 amino acids. With 3 bases removed from V and 4 bases from J, the gap between germline ends came to 14 bases.

The chain has TRBV19 and TRBJ1-3, with 9 bases that match TRBD1. Trimming at V came to 6 bases and at J to 0 bases, leaving 15 bases not matched to a gene. The CDR3 totals 19 residues. CDR1 and CDR2 from the germline V gene are LNHDA and SQIVND (reference sequence). The CDR3 bases are TGTGCCAGTAGCACCCACGGGACAGGGATTGGTGACTCTGGAAACACCATATATTTT. Translation gives CASSTHGTGIGDSGNTIYF.

The J gene is TRBJ2-7, the V gene TRBV7-2; a weak D match, TRBD1 (6 bases). The CDR3 is 14 residues long. CDR1 SGHTA and CDR2 FQGNSA come from the germline V gene. V lost 5 bases to trimming and J lost 1 base, with 12 bases between them. The CDR3 nucleotides are TGTGCCAGCAGCCCCGGACAGCTATCCTACGAGCAGTACTTC. It encodes CASSPGQLSYEQYF.

This clone turned up a few times. The chain links TRBV12-5 to TRBJ2-1, with TRBD2 as a possible D gene (5 bases). V was trimmed by 2 bases and J by 7 bases, leaving 9 bases between them. The CDR3 contains 13 residues. Germline V gene data show CDR1 as LGHNT and CDR2 as FRNRAP. This CDR3 reads CASGLLGINEQFF. CDR3 DNA: TGTGCTAGTGGTTTGCTCGGGATTAATGAGCAGTTCTTC.

The rearrangement uses TRBV4-3 and TRBJ2-2, with TRBD2 as a possible D gene (5 bases). Trimming cost V 3 bases and J 3 bases, with 17 bases left between them. This CDR3 region has 17 residues. Germline assignment: CDR1 LGHNA and CDR2 YSLEER. This chain's CDR3 is CASSHSGVRSYTGELFF. In DNA, the CDR3 is TGCGCCAGCAGCCACTCCGGGGTCAGGAGTTACACCGGGGAGCTGTTTTTT.

V is TRBV6-5 and J is TRBJ2-2, with D possibly being TRBD2 (5 bases). CDR1 MNHEY and CDR2 SVGAGI come from the germline V gene. The CDR3 covers 13 residues. The V end was cut by 6 bases, the J end by 4 bases, with 9 bases between. This CDR3 is CASSPRGTGELFF. CDR3 coding DNA: TGTGCCAGCAGCCCACGGGGCACCGGGGAGCTGTTTTTT.

The CDR3, as DNA: TGTGCCAGCAGCTTAAGGACTAGCCCCACAGATACGCAGTATTTT. It specifies CASSLRTSPTDTQYF. This chain joins TRBV5-6 and TRBJ2-3; 8 nucleotides line up with TRBD2. CDR1 SGHDT and CDR2 YYEEEE come from the germline V gene. V lost 2 bases to trimming and J lost 2 bases; unmatched junction nucleotides: 4. The CDR3 has 15 residues.

The chain has TRBV4-1 and TRBJ2-3; maybe TRBD2 (5 bases). CDR1 MGHRA and CDR2 YSYEKL come from the germline V gene. The V gene lost 1 base and the J gene lost 2 bases, with 13 bases spanning the gap. This CDR3 is 16 amino acids long. The CDR3 sequence: CASSQAGSGHTDTQYF. CDR3 coding DNA: TGCGCCAGCAGCCAAGCGGGGAGTGGGCACACAGATACGCAGTATTTT.

This clone came up a few times. This rearrangement joins TRBV11-2 to TRBJ1-4; unclear D gene. V gave up 2 bases and J gave up 7 bases, with 8 bases separating them. CDR3 length equals 13 residues. Germline V gene lookup returns CDR1 SGHAT and CDR2 FQNNGV. CDR3 sequence: CASSLIAGEKLFF. Written as DNA, the CDR3 is TGTGCCAGCAGCTTAATTGCGGGTGAAAAACTGTTTTTT.

This rearrangement joins TRBV6-5 to TRBJ2-7, with a possible D match to TRBD2 (5 bases). The CDR3 extends over 14 amino acids. The V gene lost 0 bases and the J gene lost 2 bases, with 8 bases spanning the gap. Germline CDR1 reads MNHEY; CDR2 reads SVGAGI. In DNA form, the CDR3 reads TGTGCCAGCAGTTACTCGGGAGCCACCTACGAGCAGTACTTC. Its protein product is CASSYSGATYEQYF.

The chain couples TRBV5-1 to TRBJ2-7; 12 bases line up with TRBD2. In germline, CDR1 is SGHRS, CDR2 YFSETQ. This CDR3 spans 16 amino acids. The V gene end was trimmed by 3 bases and the J gene end by 0 bases; junction bases not matched to a gene: 4. CDR3 in amino acids: CASSSRTSGVSYEQYF. The CDR3, as DNA: TGCGCCAGCAGCTCCCGGACTAGCGGGGTCTCCTACGAGCAGTACTTC.

The chain couples TRBV7-9 to TRBJ1-2; possible D gene TRBD1, 6 bases. The V gene lost 10 bases and the J gene lost 7 bases, with 16 bases spanning the gap. CDR1 is SEHNR and CDR2 is FQNEAQ in the germline V gene (reference sequence). The CDR3 sequence is 12 residues long. CDR3 coding DNA: TGTGCCATCCTTCGGGGGGCGGGTGGCTACACCTTC. Its translation: CAILRGAGGYTF.

The chain employs TRBV9 and TRBJ1-2; D is unclear. The V gene lost 1 base and the J gene lost 3 bases, with 10 bases spanning the gap. The germline V gene has CDR1 SGDLS and CDR2 YYNGEE. This CDR3 has 14 amino acids. CDR3 DNA: TGTGCCAGCAGCGTAACTCCGGGAGACTATGGCTACACCTTC. It is translated as CASSVTPGDYGYTF.

The chain combines TRBV5-6 with TRBJ2-3, with 13 bases that match TRBD2. The germline V gene encodes CDR1 SGHDT and CDR2 YYEEEE. V dropped 5 bases and J dropped 4; count of bases not matched to a gene: 1. The CDR3 loop spans 14 amino acids. For the CDR3, the DNA is TGTGCCAGCAGGGGACTAGCGGGGTCAGATACGCAGTATTTT. It codes for CASRGLAGSDTQYF.

This clone has only a few counts. The rearrangement links TRBV28 to TRBJ2-3; D gene unclear. Germline CDR1 reads MDHEN; CDR2 reads SYDVKM. V shed 8 bases and J shed 4 bases, with 10 bases lying between them. The CDR3 loop spans 12 amino acids. The CDR3 DNA reads as TGTGCCAGCTGGCAGGCCGCAGATACGCAGTATTTT. Its protein product is CASWQAADTQYF.

This chain links TRBV15 with TRBJ2-7, with TRBD1 matching over 8 bases. CDR1 is LNHNV, CDR2 YYDKDF, per germline (reference sequence). The CDR3 totals 16 residues. V gave up 3 bases and J gave up 5 bases; unmatched junction bases: 12. CDR3 protein: CATSSLSRTGLDEQYF. In DNA, the CDR3 is TGTGCCACCAGCAGTTTATCTCGGACAGGGCTCGACGAGCAGTACTTC.

V usage is TRBV28 and J usage is TRBJ1-2; 8 bases fit TRBD1. This CDR3 has 14 residues. The V gene's germline CDR1 is MDHEN and CDR2 SYDVKM. V was pared by 5 bases and J by 4 bases, with 6 bases of the junction left unmatched. As DNA, the CDR3 is TGTGCCAGCAGTCAGACAGGGGCCGTCTATGGCTACACCTTC. Its translation is CASSQTGAVYGYTF.

The CDR3 nucleotides are TGTGCCAGCAGCTTCCGGGACAGGGGCTACGAGCAGTACTTC. As protein: CASSFRDRGYEQYF. The rearrangement uses TRBV7-2 and TRBJ2-7; 10 bases line up with TRBD1. With V trimmed by 3 bases and J by 3 bases, 2 bases remained unmatched. The CDR3 is 14 residues long. The germline V gene encodes CDR1 SGHTA and CDR2 FQGNSA.

The gene calls are TRBV27 and TRBJ2-2; the match to TRBD1 covers 12 bases. Per germline, CDR1 MNHEY and CDR2 SMNVEV (reference sequence). CDR3 length equals 14 residues. With V trimmed by 4 bases and J by 8 bases, 2 bases remained unmatched. CDR3 nucleotide sequence: TGTGCCAGCAGTTGGGACAGGGGGCATGGGGAGCTGTTTTTT. Residues: CASSWDRGHGELFF.